This is a list of T cell receptor beta chains from one sample in a study of identifying expanded T cells in peripheral blood. Produced via immunoSEQ multiplex PCR; TCRdb's table is partial and in-frame only. The sample lists fewer than 130,000 clones, around 89% seen once, with less than 20% in the top ten. The sequencing input was blood. The receptor set was obtained from a person aged 18 to 75 in good health. Each CDR3 is given with its conserved first and last residue. A D gene is named only where the DNA matches it firmly. Only part of the rows carry a size: once, few, many, or a class if the clone is expanded.

d_gene: TRBD2; j_gene: TRBJ2-3; abundance: NA; v_gene: TRBV7-2; len: 15; CDR3aa: CASSLAPIAGDTQYF; CDR3nt: TGTGCCAGCAGCTTAGCGCCCATAGCGGGGGATACGCAGTATTTT
d_gene: TRBD2; j_gene: TRBJ2-5; abundance: NA; v_gene: TRBV7-2; len: 13; CDR3aa: CASSLVGGETQYF; CDR3nt: TGTGCCAGCAGCTTAGTGGGGGGGGAGACCCAGTACTTC
d_gene: TRBD1; j_gene: TRBJ2-7; abundance: once; v_gene: TRBV6-5; len: 16; CDR3aa: CASSYSWTGGPYEQYF; CDR3nt: TGTGCCAGCAGTTACTCCTGGACAGGGGGCCCCTACGAGCAGTACTTC
d_gene: NA; j_gene: TRBJ2-5; abundance: NA; v_gene: TRBV29-1; len: 10; CDR3aa: CSVAGETQYF; CDR3nt: TGCAGCGTCGCTGGGGAGACCCAGTACTTC
d_gene: NA; j_gene: TRBJ2-7; abundance: NA; v_gene: TRBV6-6; len: 12; CDR3aa: CASSYGLYEQYF; CDR3nt: TGTGCCAGCAGTTACGGGTTATACGAGCAGTACTTC
d_gene: NA; j_gene: TRBJ2-2; abundance: once; v_gene: TRBV4-3; len: 14; CDR3aa: CASSQILATGELFF; CDR3nt: TGCGCCAGCAGCCAAATACTAGCAACCGGGGAGCTGTTTTTT
d_gene: TRBD1; j_gene: TRBJ1-4; abundance: NA; v_gene: TRBV7-9; len: 13; CDR3aa: CASSLGAGGKLFF; CDR3nt: TGTGCCAGCAGCTTAGGGGCAGGGGGCAAGCTGTTTTTT
d_gene: TRBD2; j_gene: TRBJ2-2; abundance: few; v_gene: TRBV7-6; len: 14; CDR3aa: CASTLRAGAGELFF; CDR3nt: TGTGCCAGCACCCTTAGGGCGGGGGCCGGGGAGCTGTTTTTT
d_gene: NA; j_gene: TRBJ2-3; abundance: NA; v_gene: TRBV4-3; len: 15; CDR3aa: CASSQDEMSTDTQYF; CDR3nt: TGCGCCAGCAGCCAAGATGAGATGAGCACAGATACGCAGTATTTT
d_gene: TRBD1; j_gene: TRBJ1-2; abundance: NA; v_gene: TRBV11-3; len: 18; CDR3aa: CASSLGLRTGGGDYGYTF; CDR3nt: TGTGCCAGCAGCTTAGGACTGAGGACAGGGGGCGGAGACTATGGCTACACCTTC
d_gene: NA; j_gene: TRBJ2-7; abundance: NA; v_gene: TRBV21-1; len: 14; CDR3aa: CASSSGQGLYEQYF; CDR3nt: TGTGCCAGCAGCTCCGGACAGGGCCTTTACGAGCAGTACTTC
d_gene: NA; j_gene: TRBJ1-3; abundance: NA; v_gene: TRBV6-1; len: 16; CDR3aa: CASSEVRDKVRNTIYF; CDR3nt: TGTGCCAGCAGTGAAGTCCGGGACAAGGTTCGAAACACCATATATTTT
d_gene: NA; j_gene: TRBJ1-2; abundance: NA; v_gene: TRBV6-5; len: 14; CDR3aa: CASSYSRVVGGYTF; CDR3nt: TGTGCCAGCAGTTACTCCAGGGTGGTAGGGGGCTACACCTTC
d_gene: NA; j_gene: TRBJ1-2; abundance: NA; v_gene: TRBV7-8; len: 15; CDR3aa: CASTPLTGRDYGYTF; CDR3nt: TGTGCCAGCACCCCCTTAACAGGGCGGGACTATGGCTACACCTTC
d_gene: NA; j_gene: TRBJ2-1; abundance: NA; v_gene: TRBV9; len: 16; CDR3aa: CASSVETAGSYNEQFF; CDR3nt: TGTGCCAGCAGCGTAGAAACCGCCGGCTCCTACAATGAGCAGTTCTTC
d_gene: TRBD1; j_gene: TRBJ2-3; abundance: once; v_gene: TRBV5-1; len: 19; CDR3aa: CASSSTGGLSADSTDTQYF; CDR3nt: TGCGCCAGCAGCTCGACAGGGGGCTTGAGCGCGGATAGCACAGATACGCAGTATTTT
d_gene: TRBD2; j_gene: TRBJ2-5; abundance: NA; v_gene: TRBV5-6; len: 14; CDR3aa: CASSLAGLVETQYF; CDR3nt: TGTGCCAGCAGCTTGGCCGGACTAGTGGAGACCCAGTACTTC
d_gene: NA; j_gene: TRBJ1-3; abundance: NA; v_gene: TRBV5-1; len: 16; CDR3aa: CASGNGGSYSGNTIYF; CDR3nt: TGCGCCAGCGGGAATGGGGGCAGCTACTCTGGAAACACCATATATTTT
d_gene: NA; j_gene: TRBJ2-2; abundance: NA; v_gene: TRBV28; len: 15; CDR3aa: CASSGTGTNTGELFF; CDR3nt: TGTGCCAGCAGTGGTACAGGGACGAACACCGGGGAGCTGTTTTTT
d_gene: TRBD1; j_gene: TRBJ2-1; abundance: NA; v_gene: TRBV18; len: 13; CDR3aa: CASSPRSTGVRFF; CDR3nt: TGTGCCAGCTCGCCCCGATCAACAGGGGTCCGGTTCTTC
d_gene: NA; j_gene: TRBJ1-2; abundance: NA; v_gene: TRBV4-3; len: 13; CDR3aa: CASSQDWGYGYTF; CDR3nt: TGCGCCAGCAGCCAAGATTGGGGCTATGGCTACACCTTC
d_gene: TRBD1; j_gene: TRBJ2-7; abundance: NA; v_gene: TRBV4-3; len: 14; CDR3aa: CASSRDRGPYEQYF; CDR3nt: TGCGCCAGCAGCCGCGACAGGGGACCCTACGAGCAGTACTTC
d_gene: NA; j_gene: TRBJ2-7; abundance: NA; v_gene: TRBV28; len: 17; CDR3aa: CASSFMSLGVSTYEQYF; CDR3nt: TGTGCCAGCAGTTTTATGTCGCTCGGGGTTTCGACCTACGAGCAGTACTTC
d_gene: NA; j_gene: TRBJ1-2; abundance: NA; v_gene: TRBV28; len: 17; CDR3aa: CASSSLGPSTVNYGYTF; CDR3nt: TGTGCCAGCAGTTCTCTCGGCCCCTCCACAGTGAACTATGGCTACACCTTC
d_gene: NA; j_gene: TRBJ1-2; abundance: NA; v_gene: TRBV7-8; len: 13; CDR3aa: CASSSGEYYGYTF; CDR3nt: TGTGCCAGCAGCTCAGGGGAGTACTATGGCTACACCTTC
d_gene: TRBD2; j_gene: TRBJ2-1; abundance: NA; v_gene: TRBV7-8; len: 16; CDR3aa: CASSSSGGTNNREQFF; CDR3nt: TGTGCCAGCAGCTCAAGCGGGGGTACCAACAATCGCGAGCAGTTCTTC
d_gene: NA; j_gene: TRBJ2-2; abundance: NA; v_gene: TRBV6-5; len: 13; CDR3aa: CASCTSRAGELFF; CDR3nt: TGTGCCAGCTGCACTAGCCGGGCCGGGGAGCTGTTTTTT
d_gene: NA; j_gene: TRBJ1-3; abundance: NA; v_gene: TRBV19; len: 15; CDR3aa: CASLDGPNSGNTIYF; CDR3nt: TGTGCCTCTCTGGACGGACCAAATTCTGGAAACACCATATATTTT
d_gene: NA; j_gene: TRBJ2-1; abundance: once; v_gene: TRBV4-3; len: 18; CDR3aa: CASSLMPGTANSYNEQFF; CDR3nt: TGCGCCAGCAGCCTTATGCCCGGGACGGCGAACTCCTACAATGAGCAGTTCTTC
d_gene: NA; j_gene: TRBJ2-5; abundance: NA; v_gene: TRBV7-2; len: 15; CDR3aa: CASSLGPAYQETQYF; CDR3nt: TGTGCCAGCAGCTTAGGCCCGGCGTACCAAGAGACCCAGTACTTC
d_gene: TRBD1; j_gene: TRBJ1-2; abundance: NA; v_gene: TRBV27; len: 15; CDR3aa: CASGYRDRGLYGYTF; CDR3nt: TGTGCCAGCGGCTACCGGGACAGGGGCCTATATGGCTACACCTTC
d_gene: TRBD1; j_gene: TRBJ1-2; abundance: NA; v_gene: TRBV2; len: 16; CDR3aa: CASSAGTGMDFYGYTF; CDR3nt: TGTGCCAGCAGTGCCGGGACAGGGATGGATTTTTATGGCTACACCTTC
d_gene: NA; j_gene: TRBJ1-6; abundance: few; v_gene: TRBV25-1; len: 13; CDR3aa: CASSAPGPRPLHF; CDR3nt: TGTGCCAGCAGTGCACCTGGGCCTAGGCCCCTCCACTTT
d_gene: TRBD1; j_gene: TRBJ1-6; abundance: NA; v_gene: TRBV6-5; len: 14; CDR3aa: CASSRDRKNSPLHF; CDR3nt: TGTGCCAGCAGTCGGGACAGAAAAAATTCACCCCTCCACTTT
d_gene: TRBD1; j_gene: TRBJ2-1; abundance: NA; v_gene: TRBV6-1; len: 16; CDR3aa: CASSEGRDRYYNEQFF; CDR3nt: TGTGCCAGCAGTGAAGGCCGGGACAGGTATTACAATGAGCAGTTCTTC
d_gene: NA; j_gene: TRBJ2-3; abundance: NA; v_gene: TRBV6-5; len: 14; CDR3aa: CASNMGARTDTQYF; CDR3nt: TGTGCCAGCAATATGGGGGCAAGGACAGATACGCAGTATTTT
d_gene: NA; j_gene: TRBJ1-5; abundance: NA; v_gene: TRBV6-6; len: 13; CDR3aa: CASSPGSNQPQHF; CDR3nt: TGTGCCAGCAGCCCAGGGAGCAATCAGCCCCAGCATTTT
d_gene: TRBD2; j_gene: TRBJ2-2; abundance: NA; v_gene: TRBV9; len: 17; CDR3aa: CASSVGLAGSNTGELFF; CDR3nt: TGTGCCAGCAGCGTAGGGCTAGCGGGGTCGAACACCGGGGAGCTGTTTTTT
d_gene: TRBD2; j_gene: TRBJ2-1; abundance: NA; v_gene: TRBV2; len: 20; CDR3aa: CASSVRGLAGATSSYNEQFF; CDR3nt: TGTGCCAGCAGTGTACGCGGACTAGCGGGGGCCACAAGCTCCTACAATGAGCAGTTCTTC
d_gene: NA; j_gene: TRBJ2-7; abundance: NA; v_gene: TRBV6-5; len: 15; CDR3aa: CASAPQAGGRGEQYF; CDR3nt: TGTGCCAGCGCCCCACAGGCCGGAGGGCGCGGCGAGCAGTACTTC
d_gene: NA; j_gene: TRBJ1-6; abundance: NA; v_gene: TRBV2; len: 17; CDR3aa: CASNKSPVQEFNSPLHF; CDR3nt: TGTGCCAGCAATAAAAGCCCGGTCCAGGAGTTTAATTCACCCCTCCACTTT
d_gene: TRBD2; j_gene: TRBJ2-7; abundance: NA; v_gene: TRBV10-3; len: 13; CDR3aa: CAISSGTTYEQYF; CDR3nt: TGTGCCATCAGTTCCGGGACTACCTACGAGCAGTACTTC
d_gene: TRBD2; j_gene: TRBJ2-2; abundance: NA; v_gene: TRBV9; len: 16; CDR3aa: CASSFTSGTNTGELFF; CDR3nt: TGTGCCAGCAGCTTCACTAGCGGGACGAACACCGGGGAGCTGTTTTTT
d_gene: NA; j_gene: TRBJ2-3; abundance: NA; v_gene: TRBV29-1; len: 13; CDR3aa: CSVAQSKRDTQYF; CDR3nt: TGCAGCGTTGCACAGTCTAAGAGGGATACGCAGTATTTT
d_gene: NA; j_gene: TRBJ1-1; abundance: NA; v_gene: TRBV19; len: 14; CDR3aa: CASSITPANTEAFF; CDR3nt: TGTGCCAGTAGTATAACGCCAGCGAACACTGAAGCTTTCTTT
d_gene: TRBD2; j_gene: TRBJ2-3; abundance: NA; v_gene: TRBV9; len: 19; CDR3aa: CASSATDGRGTPHTDTQYF; CDR3nt: TGTGCCAGCAGCGCTACGGATGGGCGGGGGACTCCTCACACAGATACGCAGTATTTT
d_gene: TRBD2; j_gene: TRBJ2-7; abundance: NA; v_gene: TRBV25-1; len: 14; CDR3aa: CASSSTSGNYEQYF; CDR3nt: TGTGCCAGCAGTTCGACTAGCGGGAACTACGAGCAGTACTTC
d_gene: TRBD1; j_gene: TRBJ2-2; abundance: NA; v_gene: TRBV2; len: 19; CDR3aa: CASSDPRGSGTANTGELFF; CDR3nt: TGTGCCAGCAGTGATCCAAGGGGGTCCGGGACAGCAAACACCGGGGAGCTGTTTTTT
d_gene: NA; j_gene: TRBJ2-5; abundance: NA; v_gene: TRBV4-3; len: 12; CDR3aa: CASSQDRETQYF; CDR3nt: TGCGCCAGCAGCCAAGATAGAGAGACCCAGTACTTC
d_gene: NA; j_gene: TRBJ1-2; abundance: NA; v_gene: TRBV7-9; len: 18; CDR3aa: CASSPPSARGLLNYGYTF; CDR3nt: TGTGCCAGCAGCCCCCCCTCTGCCCGCGGTCTACTCAACTATGGCTACACCTTC
d_gene: NA; j_gene: TRBJ1-1; abundance: NA; v_gene: TRBV6-5; len: 14; CDR3aa: CASTTPGEGTEAFF; CDR3nt: TGTGCCAGCACCACCCCCGGGGAAGGCACTGAAGCTTTCTTT